This T cell receptor (beta chain) was retrieved from a study of blood T cells in healthy people across ages. V dropped 5 bases and J dropped 14 bases, with 14 bases sitting between them. The CDR3 contains 11 residues. From germline, CDR1 is SGHTA and CDR2 FQGNSA. A second PCR of roughly 7 to 11 cycles used a sample-barcoded 5' primer and a J-beta primer mix. TCRdb called the 5' RACE reads again in MiXCR, with one record for every CDR3 protein. Of roughly 1,300,000 distinct CDR3 sequences listed, approximately 60% are singletons. Healthy Caucasians from Russia aged 6 to 90 served as donors. Each donor supplied approximately 10 milliliters of peripheral blood. Isolating PBMCs gave at least 6 million of these cells per sample.

This chain links TRBV7-2 with TRBJ2-3, with D perhaps matching TRBD1 or TRBD2 (5 bases each). Sequencing was carried out using blood. The TCR comes from a man aged 18 to 29 in good health. This chain's CDR3 is CASSPDGTRYF. The CDR3 nucleotides read TGTGCCAGCAGCCCGGACGGGACCCGGTATTTT. The whole variable domain, filled in from reference TRBV7-2 and TRBJ2-3, reads GAGVSQSPSNKVTEKGKDVELRCDPISGHTALYWYRQSLGQGLEFLIYFQGNSAPDKSGLPSDRFSAERTGGSVSTLTIQRTQQEDSAVYLCASSPDGTRYFGPGTRLTVL.